This T cell receptor (beta chain) emerged from a study of blood T cell repertoires in COVID-19 (dated by TCRdb to 2020 to 2022). Context from the whole study: Samples covering the acute and convalescent phases of COVID-19 were provided by collaborators in the United States, Italy and Spain. The material from the prospective study consisted of cDNA or gDNA derived from T cells, B-cell-depleted T cells, or PBMCs. Deeply sampled blood TCRbeta repertoires from subjects exposed to, actively infected with, or recovered from COVID-19 were included in the dataset. The repertoires were released in a freely available public database intended as a resource for research on the immune response to SARS-CoV-2. Samples were obtained from the ongoing ImmuneRACE study (first 160 participants) and from about 1,300 subjects provided by 6 global collaborators. The sample metadata nearly always contained a de-identified subject ID, COVID-19 status, age in years and sex. HLA class I and class II types, where available, came from metadata supplied by the sample provider rather than from assay-based typing. Points the paper makes about the study in general: The quantity of clinical and demographic metadata differed by source and by participant and was supplied without curation.

Trimming costs V 5 bases and J 2 bases, and their ends lie 16 bases apart. From cysteine to phenylalanine, the CDR3 is 16 amino acids long. Only CDR3 DNA is held: 48 bases, read in frame from base 1. For CDR1 and CDR2, the germline V gene lists KGHSH and LQKENI. TCRbeta CDR3 regions were amplified from genomic DNA using the immunoSEQ Assay, a bias-controlled multiplex PCR. The paper's data handling went like this. Within the assay, amplification of reference gene primers was used to estimate how many nucleated cells each sample contained. Sequence reads were collapsed and filtered to measure the absolute abundance of every unique TCRbeta CDR3 rearrangement. For each sample, productive Simpson clonality was calculated as the square root of Simpson's diversity index across productive rearrangements. Not all clones reach the TCRdb copy of this immuneACCESS table, which keeps in-frame sequences only. Checked studies attribute under half of the gap to unresolved V genes and leave the rest unexplained. The DNA gave D and trimming, while V, J and clone size come from that table. Present in this sample are 200,000 to 250,000 clones, 80% to 85% of which were seen just once. The ten largest clones represent about 9.8% of the sample.

Concerning this clone itself: It has no known antigen specificity. Per-base quality was not reported, and no clone a single base away is much larger than it.

Participants in the prospective study were enrolled through a virtual design, were aged 18 to 89 years, and lived in fewer than 30 United States geographic areas. In the prospective study, participants were assigned to cohorts based on the clinical history participants reported in a screening survey and a study questionnaire. In the prospective study, whole blood, serum and a nasopharyngeal or oropharyngeal swab were collected from each participant by mobile phlebotomists. Over a 2-month period, participants in the prospective study had the option of providing additional blood draws and questionnaires. Prospective study blood samples were shipped either frozen or at room temperature before DNA extraction.

The chain uses TRBV18 and TRBJ1-5; no D gene is confidently identified. Material: PBMCs or T cells enriched from blood (not recorded which). The receptor was derived from a woman in her forties or fifties with acute COVID-19. The nucleotide sequence is TGTGCCAGCTCAACCACGGCGGGTGCGGGCAATCAGCCCCAGCATTTT. Its translation reads: CASSTTAGAGNQPQHF.